A selection of T cell receptor beta chains follows, all from one sample in a study of T cells in Graves' hyperthyroidism and ophthalmopathy. TCRdb called the multiplex PCR reads again in MiXCR, with one record for every CDR3 protein. The sample lists around 480,000 distinct CDR3 sequences, approximately 15% occurring once. Sequencing used blood. The receptor source for this set is a young woman with Graves' hyperthyroidism. The CDR3 runs from the conserved cysteine through the conserved F or W.

V,CDR3
TRBV20-1,CSASSPGPEDAQPQHF
TRBV20-1,CSGGGHPTSPGQFF
TRBV5-1,CASSFLSPNEKLFF
TRBV5-1,CASSRGLAGSSYNEQFF
TRBV6-1,CASSGLAGGNQETQYF
TRBV7-3,CASSFGTSAYNEQFF
TRBV28,CASRTRERQGVQETQYF
TRBV12-3/TRBV12-4,CASSFLGQGFHEQYF
TRBV18,CASSSEGIQPQHF
TRBV20-1,CSARGLDKLTTYGQYF
TRBV11-2,CASSFKGIIEYYEQFF